This entry describes one T cell receptor beta chain. It lacks a known antigen. One base away there is no much larger clone; base qualities are not given. Looking up the germline V gene (reference sequence) yields CDR1 LNHDA and CDR2 SQIVND. The CDR3 covers 13 residues, taking in both the cysteine and the phenylalanine. CDR3 DNA is the only sequence kept; it has 39 bases, read in frame from the first base. A distance of 10 bases separates the germline ends of V and J, which lose 6 bases and 4 bases respectively. The record originates from a study of T cell changes during pregnancy in multiple sclerosis (dated by TCRdb to about 2019). Broadly, across the study: In women with multiple sclerosis, the researchers looked at how the T cell repertoire shifted as pregnancy progressed.

The library was generated by the immunoSEQ multiplex PCR assay. Here the immuneACCESS table is served through TCRdb, limited to in-frame sequences with V and J called. Missing clones are a known gap in these copies; in checked studies unresolved V genes cover under half, and the rest lacks a known reason. In this sample the table shows about 29,000 clones, about 93% of which occur a single time. The ten largest clonotypes hold about 6.3% of the sample. The sequenced sample was CD8+ T cells from peripheral blood mononuclear cells, obtained before pregnancy. Recombination connected TRBV19 to TRBJ2-1; no D gene call is confident. The sequence was obtained from a female donor with multiple sclerosis, enrolled in a pregnancy study. CDR3 protein: CASSLDTYNEQFF. The nucleotide sequence is given as TGTGCCAGTAGCCTCGACACTTACAATGAGCAGTTCTTC.